This T cell receptor beta chain was obtained from a study of T cell repertoires in cytomegalovirus infection. This clonotype was counted ten times or more. Its antigen is undetermined. TCRdb processed the reads anew with MiXCR; each CDR3 protein has one entry. Of approximately 24,000 distinct CDR3 sequences listed, 22% are singletons. In germline, CDR1 is MNHNS, CDR2 SASEGT. The CDR3 spans 14 residues. Trimming cost V 7 bases and J 7 bases; bases outside gene matches: 7. The receptor was isolated from a human donor in good health (CMV status not recorded). Some clones in this sample may be carry-over from other donors' samples. The chain links TRBV6-1 to TRBJ1-6; 7 bases are a match to TRBD1. Sample: CD8+ T cells from cultured PBMCs, taken from culture after CMV antigen stimulation. CDR3 amino acids: CASTPGQENSPLHF. CDR3 DNA sequence: TGTGCCAGCACCCCCGGACAGGAGAATTCACCCCTCCACTTT.